This record covers a single TCR beta chain. About 0.5 to 1 ug RNA was reverse transcribed with random hexamers. With immunoSEQ multiplex PCR, TCR beta CDR3 was amplified across 54 Vbeta and 13 Jbeta. MiXCR, applied by TCRdb to the immunoSEQ multiplex PCR reads, yields one record per CDR3 protein. This table has 180,000 or so distinct CDR3 sequences, roughly 94% appearing once. CDR3 length: 10 residues. Germline V gene lookup returns CDR1 DFQATT and CDR2 SNEGSKA (reference sequence). V was cut by 6 bases and J by 11 bases, with 11 bases left in between. High-throughput TCR beta sequencing covered peripheral CD8+ and CD4+ T cells. These data come from a study of CD8 T cells in Susac syndrome.

The chain combines TRBV20-1 with TRBJ2-1; tentative D call: TRBD1 (6 bases). The specimen was CD4+ T cells from PBMCs. This receptor was taken from a human donor in good health. The CDR3 here is CSARWGQQFF. In DNA form, the CDR3 reads TGCAGTGCCAGGTGGGGGCAGCAGTTCTTC.